One and the same sample provided the 10 T cell receptor beta chains below, sequenced in a study of CD4 T cell repertoires in COVID-19. Assay: immunoSEQ multiplex PCR; the TCRdb copy retains only in-frame clones and omits some. The repertoire holds some 80,000 clones, 83% seen once, with around 0.59% in the top ten. Here the sequenced sample was CD4+ T cells from peripheral blood, taken after recovery from COVID-19. These receptors came from a human donor who had COVID-19.

This clone was counted a single time. The chain joins TRBV28 to TRBJ2-7, with TRBD2 as a possible D gene (5 bases). CDR1 and CDR2 (germline): MDHEN, SYDVKM. The CDR3 is made up of 14 amino acids. V was cut by 7 bases and J by 0 bases, with 13 bases left in between. This CDR3 reads CASIPGGLSYEQYF. The CDR3 region has the DNA TGTGCCAGCATCCCTGGCGGGCTCTCCTACGAGCAGTACTTC.

The V gene is TRBV6-5, the J gene TRBJ1-4; no clear D gene. Germline loops: CDR1 MNHEY, CDR2 SVGAGI. The CDR3 has 13 amino acids. V was clipped by 2 bases and J by 4 bases, with 5 bases between them. CDR3: CASSYGYNEKLFF. The CDR3 nucleotides read TGTGCCAGCAGTTACGGGTATAATGAAAAACTGTTTTTT.

With respect to this clone: At the DNA level, this CDR3 is encoded by other sequences in the same sample as well. This chain links TRBV6-5 with TRBJ2-5; D gene ambiguous. V gave up 2 bases and J gave up 5 bases, with 6 bases separating them. The CDR3 length is 12 residues. Per the germline V gene, CDR1 is MNHEY and CDR2 is SVGAGI. The CDR3 nucleotides are TGTGCCAGCAGTTACGATAGGGAGACCCAGTACTTC. Its translation is CASSYDRETQYF.

In its sample, this clone was seen once. The chain has TRBV6-6 and TRBJ2-1; no clear D gene. CDR1 is MNHNY and CDR2 is SVGAGI in the germline V gene (reference sequence). Trimming left V 6 bases short and J 9 bases short, with 9 bases between. CDR3 length: 11 residues. The CDR3 DNA follows: TGTGCCAGCAGCCCCATCGGTGAGCAGTTCTTC. Its translation is CASSPIGEQFF.

The V call is TRBV11-2, the J call TRBJ2-4; 9 bases align to TRBD2. The CDR3 has 17 amino acids. Germline assignment: CDR1 SGHAT and CDR2 FQNNGV. Trimming cost V 5 bases and J 4 bases; bases outside gene matches: 12. In DNA, the CDR3 is TGTGCCAGCAGCGGTCTTCGAGGCGGGAGGGGGAAAAACATTCAGTACTTC. Its translation: CASSGLRGGRGKNIQYF.

This clone was detected once. The V call is TRBV19, the J call TRBJ1-1; 7 bases line up with TRBD1. V lost 5 bases to trimming and J lost 3 bases; unmatched junction nucleotides: 9. The CDR3 length is 15 residues. The V gene's germline CDR1 is LNHDA and CDR2 SQIVND (reference sequence). CDR3 nucleotide sequence: TGTGCCAGTAGTGGAATACAGGGGAGGGACACTGAAGCTTTCTTT. Its protein is CASSGIQGRDTEAFF.

V usage is TRBV13 and J usage is TRBJ2-2; 8 nucleotides agree with TRBD2. CDR3 length: 14 residues. Germline V gives CDR1 PRHDT, CDR2 FYEKMQ (reference sequence). V shed 3 bases and J 4 bases; nucleotides not matched to a gene: 1. The CDR3 loop reads CASSFRGGTGELFF. In DNA form, the CDR3 reads TGTGCCAGCAGCTTCCGGGGGGGCACCGGGGAGCTGTTTTTT.

V gene TRBV4-2 combines with J gene TRBJ2-3; 9 nucleotides match TRBD2. The CDR3 has 16 amino acids. Germline V gene lookup returns CDR1 LGHNA and CDR2 YNFKEQ. The J segment lost 1 base and the V segment lost 2 bases, leaving 4 bases of the junction unmatched. CDR3 sequence: CASSQQRLAGTDTQYF. CDR3 nucleotides: TGTGCCAGCAGCCAACAACGACTAGCGGGCACAGATACGCAGTATTTT.

V gene TRBV28 combines with J gene TRBJ2-1, with 10 positions matching TRBD2. CDR3 length: 15 residues. The ends lost 5 bases at V and 9 bases at J; junction bases unmatched: 10. Germline V gene data show CDR1 as MDHEN and CDR2 as SYDVKM. The CDR3: CASSPGVAGGPEQFF. The CDR3 DNA reads TGTGCCAGCAGTCCCGGAGTAGCGGGAGGACCTGAGCAGTTCTTC.

The rearrangement uses TRBV6-4 and TRBJ2-5, with TRBD2 as a possible D gene (6 bases). The ends were cut back, 2 bases at V and 3 bases at J, with 13 bases in the middle. The CDR3 is 15 amino acids. Germline values: CDR1 MRHNA, CDR2 SNTAGT. CDR3: CASSDVVASEETQYF. In DNA form, the CDR3 reads TGTGCCAGCAGTGACGTAGTGGCTAGCGAAGAGACCCAGTACTTC.